This T cell receptor (beta chain) was sequenced during a study of T cell responses to AZD1222 COVID-19 vaccine. Study-wide findings and caveats: Just a handful of people given AZD1222 tested seropositive at baseline.

As to this clone: Its matching antigen is unknown.

Germline lookup yields CDR1 SGHTA and CDR2 FQGTGA. V gave up 5 bases and J gave up 6 bases, with 16 bases separating them. CDR3 length: 15 amino acids. TCRdb keeps only in-frame clones here, not all; method: immunoSEQ multiplex PCR. The data contain 95,000 to 150,000 clones, approximately 90% of them singletons. Here the sequenced sample was peripheral blood, taken on day 0 of AZD1222 vaccination. The V and J genes are TRBV7-3 and TRBJ1-4; D is possibly TRBD1 (5 bases). The clonotype comes from an adult in good health. The CDR3 protein is CASSPREGDDEKLFF. CDR3 nucleotides: TGTGCCAGCAGCCCTCGAGAAGGGGACGATGAAAAACTGTTTTTT.